Sequencing of this T cell receptor (beta chain) was carried out in a study of cytomegalovirus exposure and HLA in healthy donors. Study summary: The early release's HLA-typed donors yielded 65 million to 85 million unique TCRs. Regarding the study as a whole: Accurate prediction of HLA-A and HLA-B alleles (for most subjects) was reportedly achieved from TCR beta sequences. Most CMV-associated TCR beta chains appeared HLA-restricted in a later analysis. Altogether, 150 or so TCR beta chains were recorded as cytomegalovirus-associated.

Germline assignment: CDR1 MNHEY and CDR2 SMNVEV (reference sequence). V trimming: 3 bases; J trimming: 10 bases; junction bases outside the gene matches: 10. CDR3 length equals 16 residues. With respect to this clone: Its specificity is unknown.

Both 60 Vbeta primers and 13 Jbeta primers went into the PCR. Clones were sequenced by immunoSEQ multiplex PCR, and TCRdb holds only the in-frame ones, with some missing. This sample's table has roughly 200,000 clones. The sequenced sample consisted of PBMCs. This clonotype was obtained from a man aged 30 to 45 in good health and CMV-seronegative. The V gene is TRBV27, the J gene TRBJ2-1, with TRBD2 identical over 12 bases. The CDR3 nucleotides read TGTGCCAGCAGTTTGGAATCTAGCGGGAGGGCCAAAGAGCAGTTCTTC. The encoded protein is CASSLESSGRAKEQFF.